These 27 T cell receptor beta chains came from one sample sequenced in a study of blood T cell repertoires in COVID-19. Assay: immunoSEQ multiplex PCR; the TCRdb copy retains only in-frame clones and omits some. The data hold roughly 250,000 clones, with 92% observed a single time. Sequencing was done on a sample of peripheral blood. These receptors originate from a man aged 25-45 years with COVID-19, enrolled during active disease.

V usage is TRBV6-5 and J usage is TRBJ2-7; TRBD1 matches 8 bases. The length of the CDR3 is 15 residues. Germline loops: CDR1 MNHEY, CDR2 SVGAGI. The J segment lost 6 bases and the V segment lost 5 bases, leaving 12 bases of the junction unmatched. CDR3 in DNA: TGTGCCAGCAGTCCAACCCCCGGGACAGGTACCGAGCAGTACTTC. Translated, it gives CASSPTPGTGTEQYF.

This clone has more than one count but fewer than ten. CDR3 sequence: CAWSGALSGNTIYF. As DNA, the CDR3 is TGTGCCTGGAGCGGAGCTCTCTCTGGAAACACCATATATTTT. The chain carries TRBV30 and TRBJ1-3; D not certain. The CDR3 contains 14 residues. Deletions cut 3 bases from V and 0 bases from J, with 9 bases between. Per germline, CDR1 GTSNPN and CDR2 SVGIG (reference sequence).

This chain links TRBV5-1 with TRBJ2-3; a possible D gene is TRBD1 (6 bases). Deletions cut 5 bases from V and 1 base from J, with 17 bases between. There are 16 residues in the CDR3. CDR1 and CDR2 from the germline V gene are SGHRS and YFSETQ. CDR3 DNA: TGCGCCAGCAGAACCGGGACACTTTCTCGCACAGATACGCAGTATTTT. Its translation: CASRTGTLSRTDTQYF. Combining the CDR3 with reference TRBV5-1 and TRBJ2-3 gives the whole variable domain KAGVTQTPRYLIKTRGQQVTLSCSPISGHRSVSWYQQTPGQGLQFLFEYFSETQRNKGNFPGRFSGRQFSNSRSEMNVSTLELGDSALYLCASRTGTLSRTDTQYFGPGTRLTVL.

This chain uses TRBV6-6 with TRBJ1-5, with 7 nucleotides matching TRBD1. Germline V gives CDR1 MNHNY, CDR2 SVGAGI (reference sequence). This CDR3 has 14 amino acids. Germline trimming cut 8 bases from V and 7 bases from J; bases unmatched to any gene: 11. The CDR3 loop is CASQAGGTGQPQHF. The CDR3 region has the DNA TGTGCCAGCCAGGCAGGGGGGACGGGCCAGCCCCAGCATTTT.

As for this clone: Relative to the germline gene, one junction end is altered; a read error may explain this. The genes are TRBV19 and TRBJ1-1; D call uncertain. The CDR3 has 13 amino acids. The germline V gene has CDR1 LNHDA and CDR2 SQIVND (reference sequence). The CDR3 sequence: CASGVQLNTEAFF. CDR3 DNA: TGTGCCTCCGGAGTTCAGTTGAACACTGAAGCCTTCTTT.

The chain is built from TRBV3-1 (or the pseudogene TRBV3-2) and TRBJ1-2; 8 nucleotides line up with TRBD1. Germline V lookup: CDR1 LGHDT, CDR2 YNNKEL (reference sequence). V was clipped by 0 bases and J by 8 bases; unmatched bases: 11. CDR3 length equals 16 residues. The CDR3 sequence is CASSQEVQTGVGGYTF. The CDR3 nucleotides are TGTGCCAGCAGCCAAGAGGTCCAGACAGGGGTAGGGGGCTACACCTTC.

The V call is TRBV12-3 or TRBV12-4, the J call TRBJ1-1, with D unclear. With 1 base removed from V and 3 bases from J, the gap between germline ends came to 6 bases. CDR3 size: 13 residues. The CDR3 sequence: CASSLEPDTEAFF. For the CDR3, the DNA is TGTGCCAGCAGTTTAGAGCCGGACACTGAAGCTTTCTTT.

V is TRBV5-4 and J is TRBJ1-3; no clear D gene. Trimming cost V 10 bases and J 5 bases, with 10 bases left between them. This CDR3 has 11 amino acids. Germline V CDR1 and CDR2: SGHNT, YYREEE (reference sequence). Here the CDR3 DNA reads TGTGCCGGAGTAGAGAGAAACACCATATATTTT. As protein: CAGVERNTIYF. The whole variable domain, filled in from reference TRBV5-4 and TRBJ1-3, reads ETGVTQSPTHLIKTRGQQVTLRCSSQSGHNTVSWYQQALGQGPQFIFQYYREEENGRGNFPPRFSGLQFPNYSSELNVNALELDDSALYLCAGVERNTIYFGEGSWLTVV.

The CDR3 DNA reads as TGCGCCAGCAGCCAAATTGGGACAGGCTCCTACGAGCAGTACTTC. This sequence encodes CASSQIGTGSYEQYF. This chain uses TRBV4-1 with TRBJ2-7; 8 nucleotides agree with TRBD1. CDR3 length: 15 amino acids. V was clipped by 2 bases and J by 0 bases; unmatched bases: 3. Germline values: CDR1 MGHRA, CDR2 YSYEKL.

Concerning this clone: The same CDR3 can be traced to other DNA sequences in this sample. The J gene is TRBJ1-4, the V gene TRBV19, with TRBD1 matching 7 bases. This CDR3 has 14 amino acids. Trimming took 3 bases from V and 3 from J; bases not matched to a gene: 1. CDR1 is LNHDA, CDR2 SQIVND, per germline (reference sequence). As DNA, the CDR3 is TGTGCCAGTAGTATCGGGACAGCTAATGAAAAACTGTTTTTT. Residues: CASSIGTANEKLFF. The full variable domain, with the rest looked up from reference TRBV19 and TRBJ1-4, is DGGITQSPKYLFRKEGQNVTLSCEQNLNHDAMYWYRQDPGQGLRLIYYSQIVNDFQKGDIAEGYSVSREKKESFPLTVTSAQKNPTAFYLCASSIGTANEKLFFGSGTQLSVL.

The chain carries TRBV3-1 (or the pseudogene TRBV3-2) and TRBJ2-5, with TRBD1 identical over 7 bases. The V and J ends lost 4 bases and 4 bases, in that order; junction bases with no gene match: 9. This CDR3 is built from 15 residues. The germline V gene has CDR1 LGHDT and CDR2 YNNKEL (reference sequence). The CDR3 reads CASSRGTETRETQYF. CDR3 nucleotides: TGTGCCAGCAGCCGTGGGACAGAAACCCGAGAGACCCAGTACTTC.

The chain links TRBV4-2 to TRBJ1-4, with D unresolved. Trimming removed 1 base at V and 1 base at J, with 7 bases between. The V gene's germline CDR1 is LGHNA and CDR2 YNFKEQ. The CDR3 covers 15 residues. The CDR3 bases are TGTGCCAGCAGCCAAGGATCGGTAACTAATGAAAAACTGTTTTTT. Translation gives CASSQGSVTNEKLFF.

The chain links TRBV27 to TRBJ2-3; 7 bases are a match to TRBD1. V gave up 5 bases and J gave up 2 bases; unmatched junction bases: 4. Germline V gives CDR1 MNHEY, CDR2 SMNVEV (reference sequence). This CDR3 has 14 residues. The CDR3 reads CASSPGQNTDTQYF. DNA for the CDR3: TGTGCCAGCAGTCCGGGACAGAACACAGATACGCAGTATTTT.

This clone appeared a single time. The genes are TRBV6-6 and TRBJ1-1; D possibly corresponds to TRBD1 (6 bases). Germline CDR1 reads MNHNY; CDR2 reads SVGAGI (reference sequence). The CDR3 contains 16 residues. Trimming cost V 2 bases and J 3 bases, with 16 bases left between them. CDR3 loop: CASSYPTGKGDTEAFF. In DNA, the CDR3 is TGTGCCAGCAGTTACCCAACAGGGAAAGGGGACACTGAAGCTTTCTTT.

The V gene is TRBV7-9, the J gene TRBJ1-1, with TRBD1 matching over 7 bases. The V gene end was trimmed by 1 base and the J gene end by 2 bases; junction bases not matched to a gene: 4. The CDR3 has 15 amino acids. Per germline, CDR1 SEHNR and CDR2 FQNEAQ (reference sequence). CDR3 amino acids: CASSLGQGVNTEAFF. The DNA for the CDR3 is TGTGCCAGCAGCTTAGGGCAGGGGGTCAACACTGAAGCTTTCTTT.

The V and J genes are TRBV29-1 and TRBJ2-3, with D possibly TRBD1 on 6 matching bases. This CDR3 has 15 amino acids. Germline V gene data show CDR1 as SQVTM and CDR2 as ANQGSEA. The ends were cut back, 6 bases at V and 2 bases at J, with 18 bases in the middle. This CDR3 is CSVHLVGAPTDTQYF. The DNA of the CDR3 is TGCAGCGTCCATCTTGTGGGGGCTCCCACAGATACGCAGTATTTT.

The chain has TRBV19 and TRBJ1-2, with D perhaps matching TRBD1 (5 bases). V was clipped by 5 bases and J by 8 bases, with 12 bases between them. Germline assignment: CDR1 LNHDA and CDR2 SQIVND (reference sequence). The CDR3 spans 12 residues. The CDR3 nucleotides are TGTGCCAGTAGTTCCCGTGGGGCAGGCTACACCTTC. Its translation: CASSSRGAGYTF.

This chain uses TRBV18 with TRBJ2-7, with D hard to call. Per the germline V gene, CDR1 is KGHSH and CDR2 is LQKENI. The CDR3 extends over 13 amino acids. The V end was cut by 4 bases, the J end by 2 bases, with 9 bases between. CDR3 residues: CASSLSGTYEQYF. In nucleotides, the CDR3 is TGTGCCAGCTCACTCTCAGGCACCTACGAGCAGTACTTC.

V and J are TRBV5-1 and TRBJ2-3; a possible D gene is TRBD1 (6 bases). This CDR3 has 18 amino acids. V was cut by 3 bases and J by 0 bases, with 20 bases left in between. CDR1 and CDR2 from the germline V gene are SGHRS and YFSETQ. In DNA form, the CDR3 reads TGCGCCAGCAGCTCTCAAACCGGGACACCCTCTAGCACAGATACGCAGTATTTT. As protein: CASSSQTGTPSSTDTQYF.

In nucleotides, the CDR3 is TGCGCCAGCAGCCAAACAGGACTAGCGGGTTCCTACGAGCAGTACTTC. Residues: CASSQTGLAGSYEQYF. The rearrangement links TRBV4-1 to TRBJ2-7; the match to TRBD2 covers 11 bases. Germline V gene lookup returns CDR1 MGHRA and CDR2 YSYEKL. With 2 bases clipped from V and 1 base from J, the junction kept 4 bases outside the gene matches. This CDR3 has 16 residues.

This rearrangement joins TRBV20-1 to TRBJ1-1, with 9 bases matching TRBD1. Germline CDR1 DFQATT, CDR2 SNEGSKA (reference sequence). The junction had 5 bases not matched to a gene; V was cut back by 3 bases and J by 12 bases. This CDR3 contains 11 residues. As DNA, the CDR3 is TGCAGTGCTAGGGGGACAGGGCCGCCTTTCTTT. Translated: CSARGTGPPFF.

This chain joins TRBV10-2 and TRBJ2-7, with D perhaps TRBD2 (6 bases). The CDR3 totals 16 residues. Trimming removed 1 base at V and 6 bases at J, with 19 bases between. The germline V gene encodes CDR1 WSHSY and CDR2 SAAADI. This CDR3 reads CASSEFQRAQGAEQYF. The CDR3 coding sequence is TGCGCCAGCAGTGAGTTTCAGCGGGCCCAAGGGGCCGAGCAGTACTTC.

This CDR3 reads CSARDSYIQYF. The DNA for the CDR3 is TGCAGTGCTCGGGACTCATACATTCAGTACTTC. This sequence joins TRBV20-1 and TRBJ2-4; perhaps TRBD2 as D (6 bases). The germline V gene encodes CDR1 DFQATT and CDR2 SNEGSKA (reference sequence). This CDR3 has 11 amino acids. With 5 bases removed from V and 8 bases from J, the gap between germline ends came to 10 bases.

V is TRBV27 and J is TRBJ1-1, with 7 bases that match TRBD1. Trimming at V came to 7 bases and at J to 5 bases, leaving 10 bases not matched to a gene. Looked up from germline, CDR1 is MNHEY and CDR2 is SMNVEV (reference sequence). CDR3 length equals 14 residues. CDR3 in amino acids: CASTLGEGATEAFF. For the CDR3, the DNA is TGTGCCAGCACGCTGGGAGAGGGGGCTACTGAAGCTTTCTTT.

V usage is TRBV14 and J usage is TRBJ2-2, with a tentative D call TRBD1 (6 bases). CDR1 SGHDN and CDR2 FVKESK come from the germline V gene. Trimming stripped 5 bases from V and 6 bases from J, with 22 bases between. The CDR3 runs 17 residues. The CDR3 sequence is CASSNRKMGAAAGELFF. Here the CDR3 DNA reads TGTGCCAGCAGCAACCGCAAGATGGGGGCCGCGGCCGGGGAGCTGTTTTTT.

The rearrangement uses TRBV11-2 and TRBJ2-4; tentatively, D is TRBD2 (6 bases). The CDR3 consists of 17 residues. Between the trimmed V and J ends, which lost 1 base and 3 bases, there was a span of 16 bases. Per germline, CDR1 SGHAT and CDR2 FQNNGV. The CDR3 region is CASSLVRWGVGKNIQYF. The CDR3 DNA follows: TGTGCCAGCAGCTTAGTACGTTGGGGGGTGGGCAAAAACATTCAGTACTTC.

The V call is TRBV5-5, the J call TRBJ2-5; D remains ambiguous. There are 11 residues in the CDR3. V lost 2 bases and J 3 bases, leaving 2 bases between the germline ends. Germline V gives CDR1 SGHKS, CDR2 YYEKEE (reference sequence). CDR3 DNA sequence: TGTGCCAGCAGCTTCGAAGAGACCCAGTACTTC. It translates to CASSFEETQYF.